The 18 T cell receptor beta chains given below trace back to one sample, sequenced in a study of cytomegalovirus exposure and HLA in healthy donors (dated by TCRdb to the late 2010s). The receptor library was made with the immunoSEQ multiplex PCR assay. TCRdb obtained this table from immuneACCESS and retained in-frame rearrangements with V and J assigned. These tables miss some clones; where compared with another copy, unresolved V genes account for less than half of the shortfall, and the remainder is unexplained. The table for this sample lists around 150,000 clones; 84% of them were counted only once. The ten largest clonotypes hold more than 8.5% of the sample. Source material: PBMCs. Receptors were obtained from a man aged 25 to 45 in good health and CMV-seropositive.

This chain joins TRBV4-3 and TRBJ1-6; the D gene is possibly TRBD1 (6 bases). Germline CDR1 is LGHNA and CDR2 is YSLEER. This CDR3 has 16 residues. Trimming stripped 0 bases from V and 5 bases from J, with 11 bases between. The CDR3 nucleotides read TGCGCCAGCAGCCAAGACGGCAGGGGAGATAATTCACCCCTCCACTTT. It codes for CASSQDGRGDNSPLHF.

The V call is TRBV2, the J call TRBJ1-4; D uncertain. Germline CDR1 is SNHLY and CDR2 is FYNNEI. CDR3 length: 13 residues. This CDR3 reads CAYTAAVNEKLFF. In nucleotides, the CDR3 is TGTGCGTACACCGCGGCTGTTAATGAAAAACTGTTTTTT.

This chain joins TRBV7-8 and TRBJ2-7; the match to TRBD1 covers 7 bases. This CDR3 is 14 amino acids long. Germline V CDR1 and CDR2: SGHVS, FQNEAQ. The J segment lost 7 bases and the V segment lost 6 bases, leaving 12 bases of the junction unmatched. CDR3 sequence (DNA): TGTGCCAGCAGTCCCGACAGGGCGGTGGGAGAGCAGTACTTC. Translation gives CASSPDRAVGEQYF.

The genes are TRBV2 and TRBJ2-7; TRBD1 is a possible D gene (5 bases). V was clipped by 4 bases and J by 2 bases, with 12 bases between them. Germline-derived CDR1 and CDR2 are SNHLY and FYNNEI. The CDR3 length is 14 residues. The CDR3 loop reads CASSVDSGTYEQYF. Here the CDR3 DNA reads TGTGCCAGCAGTGTCGACAGTGGTACCTACGAGCAGTACTTC.

The V call is TRBV28, the J call TRBJ1-6; perhaps TRBD1 as D (5 bases). V gave up 4 bases and J gave up 13 bases, with 14 bases separating them. The germline V gene has CDR1 MDHEN and CDR2 SYDVKM. The CDR3 sequence is 13 residues long. The CDR3 DNA sequence: TGTGCCAGCAGTTATCAGGAGGGGTCTCCCCTCCACTTT. Encoded protein: CASSYQEGSPLHF.

The rearrangement links TRBV7-8 to TRBJ2-1, with D uncertain. From germline, CDR1 is SGHVS and CDR2 FQNEAQ. V was clipped by 1 base and J by 10 bases, with 20 bases between them. The CDR3 length is 16 residues. CDR3: CASSLDHLGASFEQFF. CDR3 coding DNA: TGTGCCAGCAGCTTAGACCATTTGGGCGCTTCCTTCGAGCAGTTCTTC.

The V and J genes are TRBV7-2 and TRBJ1-4; TRBD1 aligns across 8 bases. Germline CDR1 and CDR2: SGHTA and FQGNSA. The CDR3 contains 14 residues. The junction had 7 bases not matched to a gene; V was cut back by 5 bases and J by 8 bases. CDR3 protein: CASSPGTGLEKLFF. CDR3 DNA: TGTGCCAGCAGCCCTGGGACAGGCTTGGAAAAACTGTTTTTT.

The J gene is TRBJ2-5, the V gene TRBV2; TRBD2 matches at 10 bases. The CDR3 loop spans 14 amino acids. CDR1 is SNHLY, CDR2 FYNNEI, per germline. The V gene end was trimmed by 7 bases and the J gene end by 1 base; junction bases not matched to a gene: 3. In DNA form, the CDR3 reads TGTGCCAGCAAACTAGCGGGGCCCCAAGAGACCCAGTACTTC. Its translation: CASKLAGPQETQYF.

The gene calls are TRBV6-1 and TRBJ2-7; D remains unclear. Germline values: CDR1 MNHNS, CDR2 SASEGT. The CDR3 sequence is 11 residues long. Trimming pared 7 bases from V and 1 base from J, leaving 5 bases between. The CDR3 here is CASTGSYEQYF. CDR3 in DNA: TGTGCCAGCACAGGATCCTACGAGCAGTACTTC.

The V gene is TRBV28, the J gene TRBJ2-2; 10 bases agree with TRBD2. CDR1 is MDHEN and CDR2 is SYDVKM in the germline V gene. The CDR3 runs 16 residues. With 6 bases clipped from V and 4 bases from J, the junction kept 8 bases outside the gene matches. The CDR3 coding sequence is TGTGCCAGCAGCGAGAGCGGGAGGGACATCACCGGGGAGCTGTTTTTT. This encodes CASSESGRDITGELFF.

This rearrangement joins TRBV29-1 to TRBJ1-2, with 9 bases fitting TRBD1. Germline assignment: CDR1 SQVTM and CDR2 ANQGSEA. The V gene end was trimmed by 7 bases and the J gene end by 4 bases; junction bases not matched to a gene: 13. The CDR3 is 15 amino acids. The CDR3 is CSAAKTGGKGYGYTF. Here the CDR3 DNA reads TGCAGCGCCGCTAAAACAGGGGGCAAGGGCTATGGCTACACCTTC.

The CDR3 spells CASSLYSSRGITDTQYF. For the CDR3, the DNA is TGTGCCAGCAGCTTATACTCCTCCAGGGGGATCACAGATACGCAGTATTTT. The gene calls are TRBV7-9 and TRBJ2-3, with 7 bases matching TRBD1. The ends lost 2 bases at V and 2 bases at J; junction bases unmatched: 10. Per germline, CDR1 SEHNR and CDR2 FQNEAQ (reference sequence). CDR3 length equals 17 residues.

This clone was detected a few times. The chain joins TRBV7-2 to TRBJ1-1; D is uncertain. The CDR3 is 12 residues long. CDR1 and CDR2 (germline): SGHTA, FQGNSA. Trimming left V 5 bases short and J 8 bases short, with 12 bases between. The CDR3 nucleotides read TGTGCCAGCAGCCTGATCCCGGGGGAAGCTTTCTTT. This codes for CASSLIPGEAFF.

The chain recombines TRBV9 with TRBJ1-2; 8 bases are shared with TRBD1. CDR3 length: 17 residues. With 4 bases clipped from V and 4 bases from J, the junction kept 15 bases outside the gene matches. Germline V CDR1 and CDR2: SGDLS, YYNGEE. The CDR3: CASSPSLDRGGGYGYTF. The CDR3 nucleotides are TGTGCCAGCAGCCCCAGCCTCGACAGGGGAGGCGGCTATGGCTACACCTTC.

This clone was detected only a few times. One junction end does not reproduce the germline sequence, and a read error may be involved. V gene TRBV7-7 combines with J gene TRBJ2-1; TRBD2 aligns across 10 bases. Germline values: CDR1 SSHAT, CDR2 FNYEAQ (reference sequence). CDR3 length: 15 amino acids. CDR3 loop: CASSFGTSEYNEQFF. DNA for the CDR3: TGTGCTAGCAGCTTCGGGACTAGCGAATACAATGAGCAGTTCTTC.

This chain connects TRBV5-6 to TRBJ1-1, with TRBD1 matching 8 bases. This CDR3 is 14 amino acids long. Germline V gene lookup returns CDR1 SGHDT and CDR2 YYEEEE. The V and J ends lost 3 bases and 6 bases, in that order; junction bases with no gene match: 7. The CDR3 nucleotides are TGTGCCAGCAGCTCGCTGACAGGGGCCGCTGAAGCTTTCTTT. Translation gives CASSSLTGAAEAFF.

V gene TRBV5-4 combines with J gene TRBJ2-1; TRBD2 matches at 9 bases. The CDR3 runs 15 residues. CDR1 and CDR2 from the germline V gene are SGHNT and YYREEE (reference sequence). Germline trimming cut 4 bases from V and 7 bases from J; bases unmatched to any gene: 9. CDR3 amino acids: CASSSLAAGGNEQFF. Here the CDR3 DNA reads TGTGCCAGCAGCAGCCTAGCGGCGGGGGGGAATGAGCAGTTCTTC.

This clone was seen more than once but under ten times. This chain links TRBV5-5 with TRBJ1-2; a possible D gene is TRBD1 (5 bases). CDR1 is SGHKS, CDR2 YYEKEE, per germline (reference sequence). The CDR3 runs 13 residues. Trimming took off 0 bases at V and 4 bases at J, with 7 bases between the two ends. CDR3 residues: CASSLGGIYGYTF. The DNA of the CDR3 is TGTGCCAGCAGCTTGGGGGGCATCTATGGCTACACCTTC.